This TCR beta chain was identified in a study of shared clonotypes between healthy human individuals. Study results and caveats: Four donors shared 5% to 5.5% of their naive CD4 clonotypes.

The table came from immunoSEQ multiplex PCR; TCRdb's copy has only in-frame clones and leaves some out. The table lists about 1 million clones, about 80% of them singletons. With 7 bases removed from V and 2 bases from J, the gap between germline ends came to 11 bases. The CDR3 loop spans 14 amino acids. Germline CDR1 and CDR2: SEHNR and FQNEAQ (reference sequence). Partitioning of CD4+ cells yielded a CD45RA+ naive subset and a CD45RA-negative memory subset. Concerning this clone: Its specificity is not known.

The origin of this receptor is a man between 18 and 29 years old in good health. Specimen: memory CD4+ T cells sorted from blood. The subset here: CD45RA-negative fraction. This chain connects TRBV7-9 to TRBJ1-4, with D unresolved. The CDR3 coding sequence is TGTGCCAGCATCGAGGGAGGGACTAATGAAAAACTGTTTTTT. Translated: CASIEGGTNEKLFF.